This is a list of T cell receptor beta chains from one sample in a study of T cells expressing NK-cell markers. TCRdb derives one entry per CDR3 protein from the 5' RACE reads, leaving out DNA. With some 460,000 distinct CDR3 sequences in the sample, the ten largest clones hold 1.4%. The sample was blood T cells: a sorted CD56 or NKG2C T cell subset, CD4+ or CD8+ T cells, or bulk PBMC T cells (not recorded which). The source of these receptors is a woman between 45 and 60 years old in good health. Both conserved end residues are part of each CDR3.

J	V	CDR3
TRBJ2-1	TRBV19	CASSDIDRGFYNEQFF
TRBJ2-3	TRBV24-1	CATSDPGRAGFADTQYF
TRBJ1-2	TRBV12-3/TRBV12-4	CASSDGPTDGYGYTF
TRBJ1-2	TRBV5-1	CASRVTGSGTYGYTF
TRBJ2-7	TRBV5-8	CASSHKQGPYEQYF
TRBJ2-3	TRBV7-2	CASSFGTKQYF
TRBJ2-3	TRBV7-3	CASSLRGGRWADTQYF
TRBJ1-5	TRBV9	CASSVGVGDQPQHF
TRBJ1-1	TRBV6-5	CASSRPNTEAFF
TRBJ2-1	TRBV4-1	CASSQDSRTSGRNEQFF
TRBJ2-1	TRBV10-1	CASAGTSGRRNNEQFF
TRBJ2-3	TRBV5-1	CASARRTSGSKFTDTQYF
TRBJ2-5	TRBV2	CASSARETQYF
TRBJ2-1	TRBV4-2	CASSQDGVAGDNEQFF
TRBJ2-7	TRBV29-1	CSVGRFGLAGDEQYF
TRBJ2-1	TRBV4-1	CASSLRLTTGGEQFF
TRBJ1-1	TRBV12-3/TRBV12-4	CASSIRGGTEAFF